This T cell receptor beta chain is from a study of blood T cell repertoires in COVID-19. Study-wide context: PBMCs, B-cell-depleted T cells, or T cells provided the cDNA or gDNA that made up the material.

This CDR3 contains 15 residues. Per the germline V gene, CDR1 is KGHDR and CDR2 is SFDVKD. The V gene end was trimmed by 3 bases and the J gene end by 4 bases; junction bases not matched to a gene: 3. Here immunoSEQ multiplex PCR was the method, and the copy in TCRdb shows in-frame clones only, minus some. The sample has about 170,000 clones; roughly 85% are singletons. This clonotype originated in a human donor with acute or convalescent COVID-19. The donor label of this sample is uncertain. Sequenced: peripheral blood. The rearrangement links TRBV24-1 to TRBJ2-1; TRBD1 matches 9 bases. The DNA of the CDR3 is TGTGCCACCAGTGATCCCGGGACAGGGTACAATGAGCAGTTCTTC. Amino acid sequence: CATSDPGTGYNEQFF.